Listed here are 17 T cell receptor beta chains from one sample, sequenced in a study of blood T cell repertoires in COVID-19 (dated by TCRdb to 2020 to 2021). Library method: the immunoSEQ multiplex PCR assay. As stored in TCRdb, this immuneACCESS dataset retains in-frame rearrangements with V and J assigned. A fraction of the clones does not appear; measured against another copy, unresolved V genes explain less than half of the discrepancy, and the remainder lacks a known reason. The sample table records around 150,000 clones; about 77% of these occur just once. The top ten hold approximately 15% of the sample. The sample was peripheral blood. The receptors here all came from a woman of 80 years or more with acute or convalescent COVID-19.

V is TRBV5-5 and J is TRBJ1-1; 11 bases match TRBD1. There are 15 residues in the CDR3. Germline V lookup: CDR1 SGHKS, CDR2 YYEKEE (reference sequence). The V segment lost 4 bases and the J segment 6 bases; nucleotides outside the gene matches: 8. The DNA for the CDR3 is TGTGCCAGCAGCCGGACAGGGGGCTCAGGAGCTGAAGCTTTCTTT. Translation: CASSRTGGSGAEAFF.

J is TRBJ2-7 and V is TRBV5-4, with TRBD2 matching 8 bases. The germline V gene encodes CDR1 SGHNT and CDR2 YYREEE (reference sequence). The CDR3 totals 16 residues. The V and J ends lost 1 base and 0 bases, in that order; junction bases with no gene match: 6. The CDR3 reads CASSLSGRGDSYEQYF. CDR3 in DNA: TGTGCCAGCAGCTTGTCCGGGCGGGGGGACTCCTACGAGCAGTACTTC. The whole variable domain, filled in from reference TRBV5-4 and TRBJ2-7, reads ETGVTQSPTHLIKTRGQQVTLRCSSQSGHNTVSWYQQALGQGPQFIFQYYREEENGRGNFPPRFSGLQFPNYSSELNVNALELDDSALYLCASSLSGRGDSYEQYFGPGTRLTVT.

This rearrangement joins TRBV2 to TRBJ1-5; 8 bases align to TRBD1. Germline values: CDR1 SNHLY, CDR2 FYNNEI. The CDR3 consists of 14 residues. Germline trimming cut 4 bases from V and 6 bases from J; bases unmatched to any gene: 5. The chain's CDR3 is CASSVTGGGQPQHF. The CDR3 nucleotides read TGTGCCAGCAGTGTAACAGGGGGAGGTCAGCCCCAGCATTTT.

This clone was seen only a few times. The chain carries TRBV6-5 and TRBJ1-1, with a weak D call TRBD1 (5 bases). V was clipped by 8 bases and J by 1 base, with 11 bases between them. The CDR3 is made up of 13 amino acids. Germline CDR1 reads MNHEY; CDR2 reads SVGAGI. The CDR3, as DNA: TGTGCCAGCCAGGGTTTGGGGAACACTGAAGCTTTCTTT. Its protein product is CASQGLGNTEAFF.

The rearrangement uses TRBV28 and TRBJ1-3; no reliable D call. Per the germline V gene, CDR1 is MDHEN and CDR2 is SYDVKM. This CDR3 is built from 13 residues. V lost 3 bases and J lost 2, with 5 bases in between. CDR3 sequence (DNA): TGTGCCAGCAGTTTTCTAACTGGAAACACCATATATTTT. Translation: CASSFLTGNTIYF.

This clone was counted once. The chain is built from TRBV10-1 and TRBJ1-6; D call uncertain. From germline, CDR1 is WNHNN and CDR2 SYGVQD (reference sequence). V lost 3 bases, J lost 9 bases, and 9 bases lay in between. The CDR3 runs 13 residues. The CDR3 loop is CASSDSRISPLHF. CDR3 nucleotides: TGCGCCAGCAGTGACAGTCGAATTTCACCCCTCCACTTT.

Remarks on this clone: Other DNA variants within this sample encode the same CDR3. This sequence joins TRBV9 and TRBJ1-3; D is ambiguous. Germline CDR1 reads SGDLS; CDR2 reads YYNGEE. V was shortened by 2 bases and J by 0 bases, with 6 bases between the two germline ends. There are 14 residues in the CDR3. In DNA form, the CDR3 reads TGTGCCAGCAGCGTGTTAGACTCTGGAAACACCATATATTTT. Translated, it gives CASSVLDSGNTIYF.

This chain joins TRBV7-2 and TRBJ2-1, with 8 bases aligning to TRBD2. The V gene's germline CDR1 is SGHTA and CDR2 FQGNSA. The CDR3 contains 15 residues. V lost 1 base, J lost 15 bases, and 14 bases stayed unmatched. The chain's CDR3 is CASSLVGRGGPPRFF. In DNA, the CDR3 is TGTGCCAGCAGCTTAGTCGGCCGGGGGGGGCCCCCGCGGTTCTTC.

The chain employs TRBV15 and TRBJ1-1, with TRBD1 matching 9 bases. The CDR3 loop spans 13 amino acids. Trimming at V came to 3 bases and at J to 7 bases, leaving 3 bases not matched to a gene. Germline V CDR1 and CDR2: LNHNV, YYDKDF (reference sequence). The CDR3 nucleotides read TGTGCCACCAGCAGCGGGACAGGGCTTGAAGCTTTCTTT. It encodes CATSSGTGLEAFF.

The J gene is TRBJ1-1, the V gene TRBV2, with D possibly matching TRBD1 (6 bases). This CDR3 spans 14 amino acids. V lost 4 bases, J lost 0 bases, and 9 bases lay in between. Germline V gene sequence: CDR1 SNHLY, CDR2 FYNNEI. CDR3 bases: TGTGCCAGCAGTGTGACAGGTTTGAACACTGAAGCTTTCTTT. Amino acids: CASSVTGLNTEAFF.

This chain uses TRBV19 with TRBJ2-1; a weak D match, TRBD2 (5 bases). V lost 2 bases, J lost 6 bases, and 8 bases lay in between. The CDR3 runs 13 residues. From germline, CDR1 is LNHDA and CDR2 SQIVND (reference sequence). The CDR3 is CASSIRRGNEQFF. The CDR3 DNA is TGTGCCAGTAGTATACGTCGGGGCAATGAGCAGTTCTTC.

The rearrangement uses TRBV19 and TRBJ2-5; D ambiguous. The CDR3 runs 13 residues. Germline V CDR1 and CDR2: LNHDA, SQIVND (reference sequence). V shed 4 bases and J shed 4 bases, with 10 bases lying between them. CDR3: CASSKQFSETQYF. DNA for the CDR3: TGTGCCAGTAGTAAACAGTTTTCAGAGACCCAGTACTTC. Filled out from reference TRBV19 and TRBJ2-5, the complete variable domain reads DGGITQSPKYLFRKEGQNVTLSCEQNLNHDAMYWYRQDPGQGLRLIYYSQIVNDFQKGDIAEGYSVSREKKESFPLTVTSAQKNPTAFYLCASSKQFSETQYFGPGTRLLVL.

The gene calls are TRBV15 and TRBJ1-4; TRBD1 agrees at 7 bases. J gave up 7 bases and V 3 bases, and 8 bases lay outside the gene matches. CDR1 LNHNV and CDR2 YYDKDF come from the germline V gene (reference sequence). CDR3 length: 15 residues. The CDR3 sequence is CATSREITGVEKLFF. The CDR3 DNA follows: TGTGCCACCAGCAGGGAAATTACAGGGGTTGAAAAACTGTTTTTT.

The CDR3 reads CATSDRDNRRGTGELFF. The CDR3 nucleotides read TGTGCCACCAGTGACCGGGACAACCGACGAGGCACCGGGGAGCTGTTTTTT. The chain combines TRBV24-1 with TRBJ2-2; tentative D call: TRBD1 (6 bases). Looked up from germline, CDR1 is KGHDR and CDR2 is SFDVKD. The V and J ends lost 4 bases and 4 bases respectively, with 18 bases between them. The CDR3 loop spans 17 amino acids.

The chain employs TRBV5-1 and TRBJ1-1; TRBD1 is a possible D gene (6 bases). Trimming shortened V by 6 bases and J by 0 bases, and 9 bases separated the two germline ends. Per germline, CDR1 SGHRS and CDR2 YFSETQ. CDR3 length: 13 residues. The CDR3 DNA reads TGCGCCAGCAATCCAGGGGTGAACACTGAAGCTTTCTTT. Encoded protein: CASNPGVNTEAFF.

The chain joins TRBV11-2 to TRBJ1-6; no definite D call. Germline loops: CDR1 SGHAT, CDR2 FQNNGV. V dropped 0 bases and J dropped 7 bases, with 10 bases sitting between them. The CDR3 is 15 residues long. For the CDR3, the DNA is TGTGCCAGCAGCTTAGATACGGTACGCAATTCACCCCTCCACTTT. The encoded protein is CASSLDTVRNSPLHF.

The rearrangement uses TRBV24-1 and TRBJ2-7, with 7 bases aligning to TRBD2. The CDR3 consists of 15 residues. The trim removed 3 bases at V and 0 bases at J, leaving 4 bases unmatched. Germline V CDR1 and CDR2: KGHDR, SFDVKD. The CDR3 protein is CATSDPRDYSYEQYF. CDR3 DNA sequence: TGTGCCACCAGTGATCCACGGGACTACTCCTACGAGCAGTACTTC.